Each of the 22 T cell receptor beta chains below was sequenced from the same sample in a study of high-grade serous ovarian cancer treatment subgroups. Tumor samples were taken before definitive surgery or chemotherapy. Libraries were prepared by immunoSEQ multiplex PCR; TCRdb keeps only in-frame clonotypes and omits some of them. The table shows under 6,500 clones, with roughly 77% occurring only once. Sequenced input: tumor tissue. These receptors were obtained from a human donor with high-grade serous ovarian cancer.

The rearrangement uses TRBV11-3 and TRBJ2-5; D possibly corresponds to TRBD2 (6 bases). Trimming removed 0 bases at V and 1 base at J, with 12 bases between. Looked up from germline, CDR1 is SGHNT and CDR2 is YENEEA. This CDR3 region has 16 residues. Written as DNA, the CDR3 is TGTGCCAGCAGCTTAGAGGTGGGCGGGACCCAAGAGACCCAGTACTTC. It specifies CASSLEVGGTQETQYF.

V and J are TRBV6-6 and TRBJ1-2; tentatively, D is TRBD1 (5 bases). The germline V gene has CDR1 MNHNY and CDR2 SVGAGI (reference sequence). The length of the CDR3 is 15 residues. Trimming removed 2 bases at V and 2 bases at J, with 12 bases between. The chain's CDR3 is CASSYAGQMNYGYTF. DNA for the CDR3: TGTGCCAGCAGTTACGCAGGGCAAATGAACTATGGCTACACCTTC.

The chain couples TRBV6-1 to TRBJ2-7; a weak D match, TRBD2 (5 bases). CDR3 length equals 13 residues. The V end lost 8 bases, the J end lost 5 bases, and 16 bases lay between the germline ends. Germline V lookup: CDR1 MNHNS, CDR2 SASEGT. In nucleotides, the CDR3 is TGTGCCAGCTTGGGCCTCGAGGGTGACGAGCAGTACTTC. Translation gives CASLGLEGDEQYF.

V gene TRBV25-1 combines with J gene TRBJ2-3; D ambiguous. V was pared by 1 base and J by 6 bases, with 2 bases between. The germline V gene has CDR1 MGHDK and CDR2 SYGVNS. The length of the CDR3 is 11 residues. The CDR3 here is CASSEWDTQYF. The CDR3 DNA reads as TGTGCCAGCAGTGAATGGGATACGCAGTATTTT.

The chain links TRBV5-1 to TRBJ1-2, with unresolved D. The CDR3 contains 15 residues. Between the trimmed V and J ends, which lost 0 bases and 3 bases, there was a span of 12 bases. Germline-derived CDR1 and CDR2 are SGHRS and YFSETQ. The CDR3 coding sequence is TGCGCCAGCAGCTTGGATACCTGGGTCGACTATGGCTACACCTTC. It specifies CASSLDTWVDYGYTF.

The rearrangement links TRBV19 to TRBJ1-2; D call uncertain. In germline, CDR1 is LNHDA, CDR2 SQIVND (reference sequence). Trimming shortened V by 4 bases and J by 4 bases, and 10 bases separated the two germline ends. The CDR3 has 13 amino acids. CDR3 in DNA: TGTGCCAGTAGTACCGCGGAGGGCTATGGCTACACCTTC. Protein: CASSTAEGYGYTF.

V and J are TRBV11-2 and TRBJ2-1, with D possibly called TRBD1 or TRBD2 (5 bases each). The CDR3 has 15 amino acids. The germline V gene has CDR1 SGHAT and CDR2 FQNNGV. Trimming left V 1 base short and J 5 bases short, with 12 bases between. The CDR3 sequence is CASSLAGTINNEQFF. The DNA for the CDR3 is TGTGCCAGCAGCTTAGCCGGGACCATCAACAATGAGCAGTTCTTC. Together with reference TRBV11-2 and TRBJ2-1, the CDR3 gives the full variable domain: EAGVAQSPRYKIIEKRQSVAFWCNPISGHATLYWYQQILGQGPKLLIQFQNNGVVDDSQLPKDRFSAERLKGVDSTLKIQPAKLEDSAVYLCASSLAGTINNEQFFGPGTRLTVL.

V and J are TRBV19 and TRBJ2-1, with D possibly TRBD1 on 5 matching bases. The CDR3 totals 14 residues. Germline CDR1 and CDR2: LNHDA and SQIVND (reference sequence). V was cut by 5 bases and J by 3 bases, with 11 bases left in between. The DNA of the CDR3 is TGTGCCAGTAGTGTGCAGGGATACTACAATGAGCAGTTCTTC. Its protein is CASSVQGYYNEQFF.

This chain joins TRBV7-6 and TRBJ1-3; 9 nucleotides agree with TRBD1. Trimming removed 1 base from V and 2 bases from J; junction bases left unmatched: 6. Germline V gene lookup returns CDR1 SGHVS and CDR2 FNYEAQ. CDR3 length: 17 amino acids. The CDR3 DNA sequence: TGTGCCAGCAGCTTAGGGCCGGGACAGGGCACTGGAAACACCATATATTTT. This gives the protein CASSLGPGQGTGNTIYF.

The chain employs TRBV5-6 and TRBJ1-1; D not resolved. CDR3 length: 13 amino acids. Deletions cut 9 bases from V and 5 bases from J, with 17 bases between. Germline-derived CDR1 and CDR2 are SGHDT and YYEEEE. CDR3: CATTWGARTEAFF. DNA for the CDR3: TGTGCCACCACGTGGGGAGCGAGGACTGAAGCTTTCTTT.

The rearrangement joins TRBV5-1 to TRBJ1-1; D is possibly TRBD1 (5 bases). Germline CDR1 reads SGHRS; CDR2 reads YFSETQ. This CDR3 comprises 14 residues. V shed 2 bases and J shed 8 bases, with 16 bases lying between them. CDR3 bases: TGCGCCAGCAGCTTCCGAGGGACCGATGCGGAAGCTTTCTTT. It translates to CASSFRGTDAEAFF. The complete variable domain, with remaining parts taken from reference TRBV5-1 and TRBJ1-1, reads KAGVTQTPRYLIKTRGQQVTLSCSPISGHRSVSWYQQTPGQGLQFLFEYFSETQRNKGNFPGRFSGRQFSNSRSEMNVSTLELGDSALYLCASSFRGTDAEAFFGQGTRLTVV.

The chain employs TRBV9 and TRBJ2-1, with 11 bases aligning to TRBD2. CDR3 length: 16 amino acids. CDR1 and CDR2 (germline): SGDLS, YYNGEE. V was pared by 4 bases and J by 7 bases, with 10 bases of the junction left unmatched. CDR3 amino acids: CASSTIAGGPTNEQFF. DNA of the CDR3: TGTGCCAGCAGCACCATAGCGGGGGGGCCTACGAATGAGCAGTTCTTC.

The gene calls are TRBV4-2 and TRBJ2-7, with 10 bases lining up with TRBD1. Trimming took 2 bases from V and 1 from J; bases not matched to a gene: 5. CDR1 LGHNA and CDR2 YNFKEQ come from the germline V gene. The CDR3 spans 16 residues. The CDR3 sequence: CASSQPRDRGSYEQYF. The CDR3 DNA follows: TGTGCCAGCAGCCAACCCCGGGACAGGGGTTCCTACGAGCAGTACTTC.

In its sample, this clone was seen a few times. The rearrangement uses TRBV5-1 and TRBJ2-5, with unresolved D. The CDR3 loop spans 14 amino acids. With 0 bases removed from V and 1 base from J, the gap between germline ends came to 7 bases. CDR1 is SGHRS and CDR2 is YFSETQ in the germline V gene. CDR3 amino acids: CASSLEYSQETQYF. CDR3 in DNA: TGCGCCAGCAGCTTGGAGTACAGCCAAGAGACCCAGTACTTC.

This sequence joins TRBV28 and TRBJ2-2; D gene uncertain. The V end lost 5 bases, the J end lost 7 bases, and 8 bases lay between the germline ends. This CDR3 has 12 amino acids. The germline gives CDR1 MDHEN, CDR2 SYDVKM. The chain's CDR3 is CASSLFFGELFF. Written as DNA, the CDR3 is TGTGCCAGCAGTCTCTTCTTCGGGGAGCTGTTTTTT. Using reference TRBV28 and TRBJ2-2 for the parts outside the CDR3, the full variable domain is DVKVTQSSRYLVKRTGEKVFLECVQDMDHENMFWYRQDPGLGLRLIYFSYDVKMKEKGDIPEGYSVSREKKERFSLILESASTNQTSMYLCASSLFFGELFFGEGSRLTVL.

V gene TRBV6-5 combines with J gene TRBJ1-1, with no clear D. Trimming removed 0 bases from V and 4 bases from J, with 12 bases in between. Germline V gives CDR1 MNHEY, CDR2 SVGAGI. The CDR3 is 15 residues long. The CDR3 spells CASSYSRGFGTEAFF. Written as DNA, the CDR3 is TGTGCCAGCAGTTACTCGCGAGGGTTCGGCACTGAAGCTTTCTTT.

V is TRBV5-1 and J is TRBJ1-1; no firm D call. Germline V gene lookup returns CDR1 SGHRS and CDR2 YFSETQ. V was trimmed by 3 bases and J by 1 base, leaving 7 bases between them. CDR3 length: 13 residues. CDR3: CASSSMENTEAFF. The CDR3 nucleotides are TGCGCCAGCAGCTCGATGGAGAACACTGAAGCTTTCTTT.

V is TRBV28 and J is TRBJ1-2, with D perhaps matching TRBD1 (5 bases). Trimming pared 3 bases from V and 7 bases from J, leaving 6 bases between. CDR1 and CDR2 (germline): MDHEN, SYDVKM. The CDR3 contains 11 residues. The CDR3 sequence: CASSFRAGYTF. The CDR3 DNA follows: TGTGCCAGCAGTTTCAGGGCTGGCTACACCTTC.

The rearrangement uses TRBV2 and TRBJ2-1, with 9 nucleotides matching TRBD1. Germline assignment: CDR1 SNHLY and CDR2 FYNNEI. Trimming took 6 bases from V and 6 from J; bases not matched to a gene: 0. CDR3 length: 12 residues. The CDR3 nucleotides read TGTGCCAGCAGGGACAGGGGCAATGAGCAGTTCTTC. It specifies CASRDRGNEQFF. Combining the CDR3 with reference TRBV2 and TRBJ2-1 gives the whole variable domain EPEVTQTPSHQVTQMGQEVILRCVPISNHLYFYWYRQILGQKVEFLVSFYNNEISEKSEIFDDQFSVERPDGSNFTLKIRSTKLEDSAMYFCASRDRGNEQFFGPGTRLTVL.

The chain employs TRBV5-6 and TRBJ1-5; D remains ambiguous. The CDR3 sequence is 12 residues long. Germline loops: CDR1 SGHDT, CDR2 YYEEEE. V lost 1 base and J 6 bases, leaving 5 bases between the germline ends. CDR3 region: CASSLTGQPQHF. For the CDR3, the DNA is TGTGCCAGCAGCTTGACCGGTCAGCCCCAGCATTTT.

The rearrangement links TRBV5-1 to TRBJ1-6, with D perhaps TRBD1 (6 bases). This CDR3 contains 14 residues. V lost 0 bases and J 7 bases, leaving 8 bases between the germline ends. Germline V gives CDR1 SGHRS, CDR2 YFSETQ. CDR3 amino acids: CASSLEGGNSPLHF. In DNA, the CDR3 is TGCGCCAGCAGCTTGGAAGGGGGGAATTCACCCCTCCACTTT. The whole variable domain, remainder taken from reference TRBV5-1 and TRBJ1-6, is KAGVTQTPRYLIKTRGQQVTLSCSPISGHRSVSWYQQTPGQGLQFLFEYFSETQRNKGNFPGRFSGRQFSNSRSEMNVSTLELGDSALYLCASSLEGGNSPLHFGNGTRLTVT.

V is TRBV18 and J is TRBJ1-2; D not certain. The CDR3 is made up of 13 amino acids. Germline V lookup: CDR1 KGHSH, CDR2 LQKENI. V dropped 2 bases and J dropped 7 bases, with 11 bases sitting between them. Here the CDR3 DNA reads TGTGCCAGCTCACCAGAGGAAGATAGTGGCTACACCTTC. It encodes CASSPEEDSGYTF.